The 22 T cell receptor beta chains in this list originate from one sample, sequenced in a study of OX40 agonist ivuxolimab in advanced cancers. Produced via immunoSEQ multiplex PCR; TCRdb's table is partial and in-frame only. The table records roughly 65,000 clones, around 90% of them present only once. The material was CD4+ or CD8+ T cells sorted from blood, obtained in a trial of the OX40 agonist ivuxolimab. The receptors were sampled from an adult with an advanced solid tumor such as melanoma, head and neck, liver or kidney cancer.

The chain links TRBV28 to TRBJ1-3; no definite D call. Germline V lookup: CDR1 MDHEN, CDR2 SYDVKM. Trimming stripped 5 bases from V and 4 bases from J, with 9 bases between. CDR3 length: 13 residues. CDR3 in DNA: TGTGCCAGCAGTCCCCCAGGCGGAAACACCATATATTTT. This gives the protein CASSPPGGNTIYF.

This rearrangement joins TRBV4-3 to TRBJ2-1; D gene ambiguous. Germline CDR1 LGHNA, CDR2 YSLEER. V was trimmed by 3 bases and J by 15 bases, leaving 12 bases between them. The CDR3 length is 11 residues. In DNA form, the CDR3 reads TGCGCCAGCAGCCATCTAGGAATCGGGTTCTTC. Translation: CASSHLGIGFF.

The chain recombines TRBV25-1 with TRBJ2-3; 7 bases align to TRBD1. The V gene's germline CDR1 is MGHDK and CDR2 SYGVNS. With 4 bases clipped from V and 2 bases from J, the junction kept 9 bases outside the gene matches. This CDR3 is built from 16 residues. This CDR3 reads CASSGNRGSYTDTQYF. CDR3 sequence (DNA): TGTGCCAGCAGTGGGAACAGGGGATCTTACACAGATACGCAGTATTTT. Filled out from reference TRBV25-1 and TRBJ2-3, the complete variable domain reads EADIYQTPRYLVIGTGKKITLECSQTMGHDKMYWYQQDPGMELHLIHYSYGVNSTEKGDLSSESTVSRIRTEHFPLTLESARPSHTSQYLCASSGNRGSYTDTQYFGPGTRLTVL.

The rearrangement joins TRBV7-2 to TRBJ2-1; TRBD1 matches at 9 bases. Germline V gene lookup returns CDR1 SGHTA and CDR2 FQGNSA. V shed 5 bases, J shed 8 bases, and the junction held 7 bases outside the gene matches. The CDR3 loop spans 14 amino acids. CDR3 region: CASSVVGTGYEQFF. The CDR3 DNA reads as TGTGCCAGCAGCGTAGTTGGGACAGGGTATGAGCAGTTCTTC.

V gene TRBV11-2 combines with J gene TRBJ1-2, with a tentative D call TRBD1 (6 bases). Trimming took off 3 bases at V and 4 bases at J, with 18 bases between the two ends. The CDR3 spans 16 residues. Germline values: CDR1 SGHAT, CDR2 FQNNGV. As DNA, the CDR3 is TGTGCCAGCAGCTTGGACAGAACGGGGATGGGCTATGGCTACACCTTC. Translated: CASSLDRTGMGYGYTF.

The chain uses TRBV18 and TRBJ2-5; D gene ambiguous. The CDR3 loop spans 14 amino acids. Germline V CDR1 and CDR2: KGHSH, LQKENI. The V end lost 2 bases, the J end lost 3 bases, and 10 bases lay between the germline ends. The CDR3 reads CASSPYKGEETQYF. In nucleotides, the CDR3 is TGTGCCAGCTCACCATACAAGGGCGAAGAGACCCAGTACTTC.

The chain recombines TRBV4-3 with TRBJ2-7; 10 bases are shared with TRBD1. Germline V gene lookup returns CDR1 LGHNA and CDR2 YSLEER. The CDR3 extends over 17 amino acids. V shed 1 base, J shed 4 bases, and the junction held 10 bases outside the gene matches. In nucleotides, the CDR3 is TGCGCCAGCAGCCAAGGGGGGCGGGGACAGGGGAATTACGAGCAGTACTTC. This translates into CASSQGGRGQGNYEQYF.

The chain couples TRBV5-1 to TRBJ2-3; 8 nucleotides align to TRBD2. CDR3 length equals 14 residues. Unmatched junction bases numbered 7, after V lost 7 bases and J lost 3 bases. Germline values: CDR1 SGHRS, CDR2 YFSETQ. CDR3 amino acids: CASSPGTSTDTQYF. The CDR3 region has the DNA TGCGCCAGCTCCCCCGGGACTAGTACAGATACGCAGTATTTT.

The rearrangement joins TRBV12-5 to TRBJ2-3; 7 positions match TRBD2. The CDR3 totals 14 residues. Trimming cost V 2 bases and J 10 bases; bases outside gene matches: 9. Germline CDR1 and CDR2: LGHNT and FRNRAP. The CDR3 DNA is TGTGCTAGTGGTTTGTCGGGAGGCGTAGTATCGCAGTATTTT. As protein: CASGLSGGVVSQYF. Variable domain in full (rest from reference TRBV12-5 and TRBJ2-3): DARVTQTPRHKVTEMGQEVTMRCQPILGHNTVFWYRQTMMQGLELLAYFRNRAPLDDSGMPKDRFSAEMPDATLATLKIQPSEPRDSAVYFCASGLSGGVVSQYFGPGTRLTVL.

The CDR3: CASSLWGSGNNEQFF. The CDR3 bases are TGTGCCAGCAGCTTGTGGGGGAGCGGGAACAATGAGCAGTTCTTC. This chain connects TRBV7-2 to TRBJ2-1, with 7 bases aligning to TRBD2. Trimming took 3 bases from V and 5 from J; bases not matched to a gene: 7. Germline V CDR1 and CDR2: SGHTA, FQGNSA. The CDR3 loop spans 15 amino acids.

This clone was observed a few times. J is TRBJ1-1 and V is TRBV29-1, with D unclear. V lost 7 bases and J 2 bases, leaving 11 bases between the germline ends. From germline, CDR1 is SQVTM and CDR2 ANQGSEA. The CDR3 contains 12 residues. CDR3 sequence reads: CSGHVVNTEAFF. CDR3 DNA sequence: TGCAGCGGACACGTGGTAAACACTGAAGCTTTCTTT. The whole variable domain, filled in from reference TRBV29-1 and TRBJ1-1, reads SAVISQKPSRDICQRGTSLTIQCQVDSQVTMMFWYRQQPGQSLTLIATANQGSEATYESGFVIDKFPISRPNLTFSTLTVSNMSPEDSSIYLCSGHVVNTEAFFGQGTRLTVV.

V is TRBV5-6 and J is TRBJ2-1, with 10 bases lining up with TRBD1. This CDR3 region has 16 residues. Looked up from germline, CDR1 is SGHDT and CDR2 is YYEEEE. After removal of 2 bases from V and 5 bases from J, the junction contained 7 bases not matched to a gene. CDR3 sequence: CASSFLLTGGNNEQFF. Here the CDR3 DNA reads TGTGCCAGCAGCTTCCTCCTGACAGGGGGCAACAATGAGCAGTTCTTC.

The V gene is TRBV20-1, the J gene TRBJ2-7; D not resolved. Trimming removed 6 bases at V and 6 bases at J, with 12 bases between. The CDR3 totals 11 residues. Germline V CDR1 and CDR2: DFQATT, SNEGSKA (reference sequence). CDR3 amino acids: CSAGGRLEQYF. The CDR3 coding sequence is TGCAGTGCGGGCGGACGGCTCGAGCAGTACTTC.

The chain links TRBV7-3 to TRBJ2-1, with 13 positions matching TRBD2. There are 18 residues in the CDR3. Germline V gene data show CDR1 as SGHTA and CDR2 as FQGTGA. The V and J ends lost 1 base and 8 bases, in that order; junction bases with no gene match: 11. The CDR3 loop is CASSLRGPGLAGRDEQFF. The CDR3, as DNA: TGTGCCAGCAGCTTAAGGGGCCCGGGACTAGCGGGAAGAGATGAGCAGTTCTTC.

The J gene is TRBJ1-5, the V gene TRBV4-3, with 7 positions matching TRBD1. V dropped 4 bases and J dropped 5; count of bases not matched to a gene: 5. The V gene's germline CDR1 is LGHNA and CDR2 YSLEER. The CDR3 contains 14 residues. The CDR3 spells CASSLSTGDQPQHF. DNA for the CDR3: TGCGCCAGCAGCCTAAGTACAGGGGATCAGCCCCAGCATTTT.

This clone was observed once. V and J are TRBV13 and TRBJ2-1, with 11 nucleotides matching TRBD2. The junction had 6 bases not matched to a gene; V was cut back by 3 bases and J by 5 bases. Germline V gives CDR1 PRHDT, CDR2 FYEKMQ (reference sequence). This CDR3 contains 16 residues. CDR3 sequence (DNA): TGTGCCAGCAGCTTCCGGGGACTAGCGGCGAACAATGAGCAGTTCTTC. Its translation: CASSFRGLAANNEQFF.

The genes are TRBV7-9 and TRBJ1-2; D is undetermined. CDR3 length: 14 residues. V lost 2 bases and J lost 1, with 8 bases in between. From germline, CDR1 is SEHNR and CDR2 FQNEAQ (reference sequence). In DNA form, the CDR3 reads TGTGCCAGCAGCTTACCGGGAGGTAACTATGGCTACACCTTC. Translating gives CASSLPGGNYGYTF.

This chain joins TRBV6-5 and TRBJ1-2; possibly TRBD1 for D (5 bases). Germline V gives CDR1 MNHEY, CDR2 SVGAGI. Trimming removed 5 bases from V and 4 bases from J, with 17 bases in between. The CDR3 loop spans 15 amino acids. CDR3 nucleotide sequence: TGTGCCAGCAGTACAATGGGGGACTCCGGCTATGGCTACACCTTC. It encodes CASSTMGDSGYGYTF.

This chain uses TRBV21-1 with TRBJ2-7; the listed D gene, TRBD2, was not tested against the DNA. TRBV21-1 is a pseudogene segment. This CDR3 has 15 residues. The CDR3 sequence: CASSKVSKTGYEQYF. As DNA, the CDR3 is TGTGCCAGCAGCAAAGTATCTAAGACGGGCTACGAGCAGTACTTC.

This chain uses TRBV29-1 with TRBJ1-1; D is uncertain. Germline assignment: CDR1 SQVTM and CDR2 ANQGSEA. CDR3 length: 13 residues. The V gene lost 4 bases and the J gene lost 3 bases, with 12 bases spanning the gap. The DNA for the CDR3 is TGCAGCGTTGCCCCCCGGGTTTACACTGAAGCTTTCTTT. It specifies CSVAPRVYTEAFF.

CDR3: CASSLITPTSGKNEQFF. CDR3 sequence (DNA): TGTGCCAGCTCCCTGATTACCCCGACTAGCGGGAAGAATGAGCAGTTCTTC. This chain joins TRBV18 and TRBJ2-1, with 11 bases aligning to TRBD2. After removal of 6 bases from V and 7 bases from J, the junction contained 14 bases not matched to a gene. Germline V gene sequence: CDR1 KGHSH, CDR2 LQKENI. There are 17 residues in the CDR3. Combining the CDR3 with reference TRBV18 and TRBJ2-1 gives the whole variable domain NAGVMQNPRHLVRRRGQEARLRCSPMKGHSHVYWYRQLPEEGLKFMVYLQKENIIDESGMPKERFSAEFPKEGPSILRIQQVVRGDSAAYFCASSLITPTSGKNEQFFGPGTRLTVL.

This rearrangement joins TRBV5-1 to TRBJ2-7, with TRBD1 matching 7 bases. Looked up from germline, CDR1 is SGHRS and CDR2 is YFSETQ. The CDR3 is made up of 14 amino acids. With V trimmed by 0 bases and J by 2 bases, 2 bases remained unmatched. CDR3: CASSLVQGAYEQYF. The CDR3 bases are TGCGCCAGCAGCTTGGTGCAGGGGGCCTACGAGCAGTACTTC.